This TCR beta chain was captured in a study of regulatory T cells in long-lasting Graves disease. Specified time point: newly diagnosed GD, antithyroid drugs for less than 3 months. With RNA extracted from PBMCs as input, the TCR library was made. This clonotype was found many times. Germline CDR1 SGHDT, CDR2 YYEEEE. The CDR3 spans 17 residues. The J segment lost 4 bases and the V segment lost 1 base, leaving 6 bases of the junction unmatched. HTBI primers from iRepertoire and Arm-PCR of CDR3 regions yielded the TCR beta libraries. TCRdb ran MiXCR on the multiplex PCR reads and lists one entry per CDR3 protein. The sample yields some 500,000 distinct CDR3 sequences, around 15% seen once. These data also formed part of another study, on T cells in Graves' hyperthyroidism and ophthalmopathy.

Here the sequenced sample was peripheral blood mononuclear cells (PBMCs), taken at new diagnosis, from a patient treated with antithyroid drugs. This sequence originates from a woman aged 35-65 years with Graves disease. The V and J genes are TRBV5-6 and TRBJ2-5; 14 nucleotides agree with TRBD2. The CDR3: CASSLRLAGGPIETQYF. CDR3 DNA: TGTGCCAGCAGCTTGCGACTAGCGGGGGGGCCAATAGAGACCCAGTACTTC.